This TCR beta chain stems from a study of blood T cell repertoires in COVID-19. Deletions cut 0 bases from V and 5 bases from J, with 8 bases between. The germline gives CDR1 SGHRS, CDR2 YFSETQ. The CDR3 contains 13 residues. Assay: immunoSEQ multiplex PCR; the TCRdb copy retains only in-frame clones and omits some. Here the sample spans roughly 250,000 clones, under 95% being singletons. The gene calls are TRBV5-1 and TRBJ2-5, with D unresolved. The sequence was collected from a woman aged 40 to 50 with acute COVID-19. Sequenced material: PBMCs or T cells enriched from blood (not recorded which). The CDR3 loop reads CASSLGGVETQYF. CDR3 bases: TGCGCCAGCAGCTTGGGCGGAGTGGAGACCCAGTACTTC.